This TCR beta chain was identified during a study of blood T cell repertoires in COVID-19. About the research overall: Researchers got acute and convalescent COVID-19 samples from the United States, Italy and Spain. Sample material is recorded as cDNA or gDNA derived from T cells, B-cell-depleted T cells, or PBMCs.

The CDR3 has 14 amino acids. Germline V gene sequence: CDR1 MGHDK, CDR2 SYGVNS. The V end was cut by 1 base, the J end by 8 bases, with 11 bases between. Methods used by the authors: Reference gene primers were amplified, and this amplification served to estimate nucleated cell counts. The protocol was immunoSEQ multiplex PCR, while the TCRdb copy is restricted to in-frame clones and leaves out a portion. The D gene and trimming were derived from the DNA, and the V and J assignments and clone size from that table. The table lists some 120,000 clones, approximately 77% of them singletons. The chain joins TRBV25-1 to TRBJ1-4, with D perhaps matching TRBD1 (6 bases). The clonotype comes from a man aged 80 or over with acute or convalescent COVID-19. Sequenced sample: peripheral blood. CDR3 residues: CASSESDSLEKLFF. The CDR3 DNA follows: TGTGCCAGCAGTGAATCGGACAGTCTCGAAAAACTGTTTTTT.